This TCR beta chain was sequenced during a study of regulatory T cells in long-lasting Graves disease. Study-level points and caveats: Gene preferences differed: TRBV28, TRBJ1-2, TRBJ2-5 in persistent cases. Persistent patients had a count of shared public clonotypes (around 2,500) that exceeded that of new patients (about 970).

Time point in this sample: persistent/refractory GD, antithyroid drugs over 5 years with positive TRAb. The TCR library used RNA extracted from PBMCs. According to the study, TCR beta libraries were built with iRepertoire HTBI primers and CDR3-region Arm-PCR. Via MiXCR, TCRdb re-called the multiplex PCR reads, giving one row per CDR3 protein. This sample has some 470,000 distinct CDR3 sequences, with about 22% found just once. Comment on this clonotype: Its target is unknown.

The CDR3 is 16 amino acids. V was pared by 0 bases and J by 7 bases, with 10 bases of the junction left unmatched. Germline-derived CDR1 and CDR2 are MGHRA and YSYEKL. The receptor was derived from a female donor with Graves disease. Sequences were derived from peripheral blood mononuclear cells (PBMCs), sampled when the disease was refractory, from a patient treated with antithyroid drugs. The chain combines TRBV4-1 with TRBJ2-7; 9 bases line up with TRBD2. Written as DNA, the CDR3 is TGCGCCAGCAGCCAAGATTCAGCGGGGGGCCGGAGGGAGCAGTACTTC. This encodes CASSQDSAGGRREQYF.